The 20 T cell receptor beta chains presented below share a single source sample, sequenced in a study of response to subunit inactivated influenza vaccine. TCRdb independently ran MiXCR on the RT-PCR reads; one entry per CDR3 protein. Among roughly 710,000 distinct CDR3 sequences, about 15% were seen once, and the ten largest hold around 7.6%. Source: PBMCs from blood, taken roughly 2 weeks before vaccination. All receptors derive from a man over 45 who received an inactivated influenza vaccine.

The V gene is TRBV11-2, the J gene TRBJ2-5; 11 nucleotides agree with TRBD2. CDR1 and CDR2 (germline): SGHAT, FQNNGV. Trimming cost V 6 bases and J 8 bases; bases outside gene matches: 8. CDR3 size: 14 residues. The chain's CDR3 is CASSSSGGIGTQYF. The CDR3 DNA reads TGTGCCAGCAGTTCTAGCGGGGGGATTGGAACCCAGTACTTC.

This chain joins TRBV6-1 and TRBJ1-2; 7 positions agree with TRBD1. V shed 4 bases and J 5 bases; nucleotides not matched to a gene: 7. Germline V gene sequence: CDR1 MNHNS, CDR2 SASEGT. The CDR3 totals 14 residues. The CDR3 loop is CASSVGTEIYGYTF. In DNA form, the CDR3 reads TGTGCCAGCAGTGTAGGGACAGAGATATATGGCTACACCTTC.

This clonotype was observed many times. The V gene is TRBV7-2, the J gene TRBJ2-2; D remains unclear. V lost 1 base and J lost 7, with 10 bases in between. The CDR3 has 14 residues. Germline loops: CDR1 SGHTA, CDR2 FQGNSA. The CDR3 DNA reads TGTGCCAGCAGCTTAGTTCGAAAGGGCGGGGAGCTGTTTTTT. It is translated as CASSLVRKGGELFF.

This clonotype was seen ten or more times. This chain uses TRBV12-3 or TRBV12-4 with TRBJ2-7, with 9 bases that match TRBD2. V shed 3 bases and J 3 bases; nucleotides not matched to a gene: 6. The CDR3 totals 15 residues. The CDR3 here is CASSFVREGGYEQYF. The CDR3 bases are TGTGCCAGCAGTTTCGTGCGGGAGGGGGGCTACGAGCAGTACTTC.

In its sample, this clonotype was seen many times. The CDR3 nucleotides are TGCAGCGTAAAAGGACTAGCGGTGTACGAGCAGTACTTC. Its protein is CSVKGLAVYEQYF. The rearrangement joins TRBV29-1 to TRBJ2-7; 10 nucleotides agree with TRBD2. This CDR3 has 13 amino acids. Germline CDR1 reads SQVTM; CDR2 reads ANQGSEA. Trimming removed 6 bases from V and 4 bases from J; junction bases left unmatched: 6.

This clonotype was observed at least ten times. The J gene is TRBJ2-5, the V gene TRBV5-1; maybe TRBD2 (5 bases). This CDR3 is 14 amino acids long. Germline CDR1 SGHRS, CDR2 YFSETQ. V lost 4 bases and J lost 4, with 14 bases in between. The CDR3 is CASSAEAGRETQYF. The CDR3 bases are TGCGCCAGCAGCGCGGAGGCAGGTCGAGAGACCCAGTACTTC.

The rearrangement uses TRBV6-1 and TRBJ1-4; D is possibly TRBD1 (5 bases). Trimming stripped 0 bases from V and 3 bases from J, with 5 bases between. CDR1 is MNHNS, CDR2 SASEGT, per germline. This CDR3 is built from 14 residues. CDR3 loop: CASSEAGANEKLFF. Here the CDR3 DNA reads TGTGCCAGCAGTGAAGCAGGGGCTAATGAAAAACTGTTTTTT.

The rearrangement links TRBV29-1 to TRBJ2-5, with TRBD2 identical over 8 bases. The CDR3 is 13 amino acids. CDR1 is SQVTM and CDR2 is ANQGSEA in the germline V gene. The ends lost 6 bases at V and 7 bases at J; junction bases unmatched: 10. This chain's CDR3 is CSVDSGGVGTQYF. CDR3 nucleotides: TGCAGCGTGGACTCGGGGGGGGTTGGGACCCAGTACTTC. The full variable domain, rest sourced from reference TRBV29-1 and TRBJ2-5, is SAVISQKPSRDICQRGTSLTIQCQVDSQVTMMFWYRQQPGQSLTLIATANQGSEATYESGFVIDKFPISRPNLTFSTLTVSNMSPEDSSIYLCSVDSGGVGTQYFGPGTRLLVL.

The V gene is TRBV6-2 or TRBV6-3, the J gene TRBJ2-2; 9 bases match TRBD1. This CDR3 is built from 13 residues. Germline V lookup: CDR1 MNHEY, CDR2 SVGEGT. With V trimmed by 6 bases and J by 5 bases, 1 base remained unmatched. The CDR3 protein is CASRGQGTGELFF. In DNA, the CDR3 is TGTGCCAGCAGAGGACAGGGGACCGGGGAGCTGTTTTTT.

The table lists this clonotype with a few counts. The J gene is TRBJ1-5, the V gene TRBV23-1; no definite D call. Being an ORF, TRBV23-1 has a function that is uncertain. This CDR3 has 15 residues. Trimming removed 0 bases at V and 2 bases at J, with 8 bases between. The CDR3 coding sequence is TGCGCCAGCAGTCAATCGGCCAGAGGCAATCAGCCCCAGCATTTT. Translating gives CASSQSARGNQPQHF.

This clonotype was seen many times. This chain connects TRBV9 to TRBJ2-1; D might be TRBD1 or TRBD2, each matching 7 bases. Germline assignment: CDR1 SGDLS and CDR2 YYNGEE. This CDR3 is built from 15 residues. The V and J ends lost 3 bases and 4 bases respectively, with 14 bases between them. CDR3 nucleotide sequence: TGTGCCAGCAGCGGGGGAGGGGGCTCTTACAATGAGCAGTTCTTC. Encoded protein: CASSGGGGSYNEQFF.

The chain uses TRBV7-2 and TRBJ1-4; the D gene is possibly TRBD1 (6 bases). This CDR3 spans 15 amino acids. CDR1 SGHTA and CDR2 FQGNSA come from the germline V gene. V was trimmed by 0 bases and J by 7 bases, leaving 12 bases between them. CDR3 nucleotides: TGTGCCAGCAGCTTAGCGCCCAGGGGTGGTGAAAAACTGTTTTTT. It translates to CASSLAPRGGEKLFF.

This clonotype has ten or more counts. V usage is TRBV4-3 and J usage is TRBJ2-5, with TRBD1 identical over 7 bases. The CDR3 runs 15 residues. V gave up 4 bases and J gave up 5 bases; unmatched junction bases: 10. CDR1 and CDR2 from the germline V gene are LGHNA and YSLEER. The CDR3 region is CASSPQTGLGETQYF. As DNA, the CDR3 is TGCGCCAGCAGCCCTCAGACAGGGCTGGGGGAGACCCAGTACTTC.

The chain employs TRBV18 and TRBJ2-3, with D possibly matching TRBD1 (6 bases). Germline V gives CDR1 KGHSH, CDR2 LQKENI. The CDR3 sequence is 19 residues long. V lost 2 bases, J lost 1 base, and 22 bases lay in between. The CDR3 sequence: CASSPVAGQQSFRTDTQYF. Written as DNA, the CDR3 is TGTGCCAGCTCACCAGTAGCAGGACAGCAATCTTTTCGCACAGATACGCAGTATTTT.

In this sample, this clonotype turned up a few times. This chain joins TRBV12-3 or TRBV12-4 and TRBJ1-3; unclear D gene. The CDR3 runs to 15 residues. V lost 4 bases to trimming and J lost 2 bases, with 12 bases between them. CDR3: CASSYLGNTGNTIYF. The CDR3 DNA is TGTGCCAGCAGTTACCTTGGGAACACTGGAAACACCATATATTTT.

V and J are TRBV7-2 and TRBJ2-7; D remains ambiguous. This CDR3 region has 14 residues. From germline, CDR1 is SGHTA and CDR2 FQGNSA. Trimming took off 1 base at V and 2 bases at J, with 9 bases between the two ends. CDR3 coding DNA: TGTGCCAGCAGCTTAGAAATAGCCACCTACGAGCAGTACTTC. This encodes CASSLEIATYEQYF.

The sample holds a few counts of this clonotype. This chain links TRBV12-3 or TRBV12-4 with TRBJ1-4, with 7 nucleotides matching TRBD1. Unmatched junction bases numbered 16, after V lost 3 bases and J lost 12 bases. The length of the CDR3 is 16 residues. The CDR3 region is CASSFRLTGRTAELFF. In DNA form, the CDR3 reads TGTGCCAGCAGTTTCAGGCTGACAGGGAGGACCGCAGAACTGTTTTTT.

The chain couples TRBV20-1 to TRBJ2-2; D gene uncertain. The CDR3 consists of 13 residues. Germline lookup yields CDR1 DFQATT and CDR2 SNEGSKA (reference sequence). The V end lost 6 bases, the J end lost 2 bases, and 10 bases lay between the germline ends. The CDR3 here is CSALRTNTGELFF. CDR3 DNA: TGCAGTGCCCTACGTACCAACACCGGGGAGCTGTTTTTT.

In its sample, this clonotype was seen many times. The chain recombines TRBV5-1 with TRBJ2-1; unclear D gene. CDR3 length: 15 residues. V gave up 0 bases and J gave up 4 bases, with 11 bases separating them. Germline V gene data show CDR1 as SGHRS and CDR2 as YFSETQ. The CDR3 DNA sequence: TGCGCCAGCAGCTTGGAAGGCCACCAGTACAATGAGCAGTTCTTC. Translation gives CASSLEGHQYNEQFF.

The rearrangement joins TRBV20-1 to TRBJ1-6; 7 nucleotides agree with TRBD1. The CDR3 spans 15 residues. The V gene's germline CDR1 is DFQATT and CDR2 SNEGSKA (reference sequence). J was trimmed by 7 bases and V by 1 base; bases with no gene match: 7. CDR3 sequence: CSARARTGANSPLHF. The CDR3 region has the DNA TGCAGTGCTAGAGCCCGTACAGGGGCCAATTCACCCCTCCACTTT.